Shown below are 27 T cell receptor beta chains from a single sample sequenced in a study of OX40 agonist ivuxolimab in advanced cancers. Profiling relied on immunoSEQ multiplex PCR, and the TCRdb table lists in-frame clones only, not all of them. The data show 25,000 to 40,000 clones, roughly 84% seen once. The starting material was CD4+ or CD8+ T cells sorted from blood, obtained in a trial of the OX40 agonist ivuxolimab. These receptor sequences come from an adult with an advanced solid tumor such as melanoma, head and neck, liver or kidney cancer.

V is TRBV2 and J is TRBJ2-1; perhaps TRBD2 as D (5 bases). The CDR3 consists of 14 residues. V gave up 3 bases and J gave up 2 bases, with 8 bases separating them. CDR1 is SNHLY and CDR2 is FYNNEI in the germline V gene. The CDR3 is CASSDGEPYNEQFF. The CDR3 DNA reads TGTGCCAGCAGTGACGGGGAACCCTACAATGAGCAGTTCTTC.

The genes are TRBV27 and TRBJ2-7, with D perhaps matching TRBD2 (6 bases). The length of the CDR3 is 14 residues. V was clipped by 0 bases and J by 4 bases, with 10 bases between them. Per germline, CDR1 MNHEY and CDR2 SMNVEV (reference sequence). CDR3 sequence reads: CASSLSAGRYEQYF. Here the CDR3 DNA reads TGTGCCAGCAGTTTATCGGCAGGGAGGTACGAGCAGTACTTC.

The genes are TRBV10-3 and TRBJ1-4; TRBD1 matches at 7 bases. CDR3 length equals 17 residues. J was trimmed by 5 bases and V by 3 bases; bases with no gene match: 12. Germline CDR1 ENHRY, CDR2 SYGVKD. CDR3 amino acids: CAISEQGGDDLNEKLFF. CDR3 DNA sequence: TGTGCCATCAGTGAACAAGGGGGCGACGACCTAAATGAAAAACTGTTTTTT.

The CDR3 sequence: CASSQDRRSGNQETQYF. The CDR3 nucleotides are TGCGCCAGCAGCCAAGATAGGCGCTCAGGGAACCAAGAGACCCAGTACTTC. This chain uses TRBV4-1 with TRBJ2-5; the D gene is possibly TRBD1 (5 bases). The CDR3 consists of 17 residues. V lost 0 bases, J lost 0 bases, and 14 bases lay in between. In germline, CDR1 is MGHRA, CDR2 YSYEKL.

This clone showed up just a few times. This chain uses TRBV7-6 with TRBJ2-7, with 10 bases that match TRBD1. Germline V gene lookup returns CDR1 SGHVS and CDR2 FNYEAQ. The CDR3 extends over 14 amino acids. J was trimmed by 7 bases and V by 4 bases; bases with no gene match: 7. DNA for the CDR3: TGTGCCAGCAGCTCGGGACAGGGGTCCGAGGAGCAGTACTTC. This translates into CASSSGQGSEEQYF.

The chain employs TRBV7-8 and TRBJ2-7; 10 bases are a match to TRBD2. The germline V gene has CDR1 SGHVS and CDR2 FQNEAQ. The CDR3 loop spans 15 amino acids. V dropped 5 bases and J dropped 1; count of bases not matched to a gene: 5. CDR3 nucleotides: TGTGCCAGCAGCCCGAGCGGGAGGGCTTCCTACGAGCAGTACTTC. It encodes CASSPSGRASYEQYF. Complete variable domain (other parts from reference TRBV7-8 and TRBJ2-7): GAGVSQSPRYKVAKRGQDVALRCDPISGHVSLFWYQQALGQGPEFLTYFQNEAQLDKSGLPSDRFFAERPEGSVSTLKIQRTQQEDSAVYLCASSPSGRASYEQYFGPGTRLTVT.

The chain uses TRBV29-1 and TRBJ2-4, with D uncertain. CDR3 length equals 14 residues. Trimming shortened V by 4 bases and J by 0 bases, and 10 bases separated the two germline ends. Germline V gene sequence: CDR1 SQVTM, CDR2 ANQGSEA. CDR3 coding DNA: TGCAGCGTTGCCTTCGTAGGAGCCAAAAACATTCAGTACTTC. It is translated as CSVAFVGAKNIQYF.

The chain couples TRBV30 to TRBJ1-1; unclear D gene. The germline V gene encodes CDR1 GTSNPN and CDR2 SVGIG (reference sequence). The CDR3 is 14 residues long. V was shortened by 3 bases and J by 0 bases, with 11 bases between the two germline ends. CDR3 amino acids: CAWSWIRLNTEAFF. DNA of the CDR3: TGTGCCTGGAGCTGGATCCGGTTGAACACTGAAGCTTTCTTT.

The V call is TRBV4-2, the J call TRBJ2-2; the D is unclear. Per the germline V gene, CDR1 is LGHNA and CDR2 is YNFKEQ. This CDR3 is 15 amino acids long. V was shortened by 0 bases and J by 5 bases, with 10 bases between the two germline ends. Written as DNA, the CDR3 is TGTGCCAGCAGCCAAGATCTATGGGAAACCGGGGAGCTGTTTTTT. Translating it yields CASSQDLWETGELFF.

The CDR3 spells CASSLGTAYEQYF. CDR3 sequence (DNA): TGTGCCAGCAGCTTAGGGACAGCATACGAGCAGTACTTC. The V gene is TRBV11-1, the J gene TRBJ2-7; D might be TRBD1 (6 bases). Trimming shortened V by 1 base and J by 4 bases, and 8 bases separated the two germline ends. The V gene's germline CDR1 is SGHAT and CDR2 FQDESV (reference sequence). This CDR3 has 13 residues. Filled out from reference TRBV11-1 and TRBJ2-7, the complete variable domain reads EAEVAQSPRYKITEKSQAVAFWCDPISGHATLYWYRQILGQGPELLVQFQDESVVDDSQLPKDRFSAERLKGVDSTLKIQPAELGDSAMYLCASSLGTAYEQYFGPGTRLTVT.

V and J are TRBV5-6 and TRBJ1-5, with 8 bases that match TRBD1. V was pared by 1 base and J by 2 bases, with 5 bases of the junction left unmatched. This CDR3 has 16 residues. The germline V gene encodes CDR1 SGHDT and CDR2 YYEEEE. The CDR3 nucleotides read TGTGCCAGCAGCTTGAAGACAGGGGAAGGCAATCAGCCCCAGCATTTT. Translating gives CASSLKTGEGNQPQHF.

This rearrangement joins TRBV18 to TRBJ2-2, with D perhaps matching TRBD1 (6 bases). Germline V lookup: CDR1 KGHSH, CDR2 LQKENI. Trimming took off 0 bases at V and 6 bases at J, with 14 bases between the two ends. CDR3 size: 16 residues. CDR3 protein: CASSPPLYRESGELFF. The CDR3 DNA reads TGTGCCAGCTCACCACCCTTATACAGGGAATCCGGGGAGCTGTTTTTT.

This clone showed up just once. The V gene is TRBV6-5, the J gene TRBJ2-2; TRBD2 agrees at 9 bases. Trimming cost V 0 bases and J 7 bases; bases outside gene matches: 6. This CDR3 has 16 amino acids. Germline V gene data show CDR1 as MNHEY and CDR2 as SVGAGI. Here the CDR3 reads CASSYSGGGAVGELFF. The CDR3 coding sequence is TGTGCCAGCAGTTACTCTGGCGGGGGGGCGGTCGGGGAGCTGTTTTTT.

The chain recombines TRBV4-1 with TRBJ2-3, with D unclear. This CDR3 has 14 residues. CDR1 is MGHRA, CDR2 YSYEKL, per germline. V shed 0 bases and J shed 0 bases, with 4 bases lying between them. The CDR3 spells CASSQDRSTDTQYF. The DNA of the CDR3 is TGCGCCAGCAGCCAAGATCGGAGCACAGATACGCAGTATTTT.

The rearrangement joins TRBV9 to TRBJ2-1, with TRBD2 matching over 7 bases. CDR1 and CDR2 (germline): SGDLS, YYNGEE. V shed 3 bases and J 4 bases; nucleotides not matched to a gene: 7. The CDR3 runs 15 residues. The CDR3 region is CASSAIGTKYNEQFF. The CDR3 DNA follows: TGTGCCAGCAGCGCAATCGGGACTAAGTACAATGAGCAGTTCTTC.

The genes are TRBV19 and TRBJ2-1; maybe TRBD2 (5 bases). Germline V CDR1 and CDR2: LNHDA, SQIVND (reference sequence). This CDR3 is 12 amino acids long. Trimming pared 1 base from V and 15 bases from J, leaving 13 bases between. In DNA form, the CDR3 reads TGTGCCAGTAGTATAGGGGCTAGCAAACGGTTCTTC. Residues: CASSIGASKRFF. The full variable domain, in which reference TRBV19 and TRBJ2-1 provide the parts outside the CDR3, is DGGITQSPKYLFRKEGQNVTLSCEQNLNHDAMYWYRQDPGQGLRLIYYSQIVNDFQKGDIAEGYSVSREKKESFPLTVTSAQKNPTAFYLCASSIGASKRFFGPGTRLTVL.

V and J are TRBV7-9 and TRBJ1-2, with unresolved D. This CDR3 has 13 amino acids. V dropped 3 bases and J dropped 6 bases, with 11 bases sitting between them. The germline V gene has CDR1 SEHNR and CDR2 FQNEAQ (reference sequence). The CDR3 coding sequence is TGTGCCAGCAGCTTGGGCGAACCAAATGGCTACACCTTC. Translation gives CASSLGEPNGYTF.

The chain employs TRBV7-2 and TRBJ2-1; D is uncertain. With 4 bases removed from V and 6 bases from J, the gap between germline ends came to 4 bases. The CDR3 contains 11 residues. Germline V gene sequence: CDR1 SGHTA, CDR2 FQGNSA. The CDR3 loop is CASSSPNEQFF. DNA for the CDR3: TGTGCCAGCAGCTCCCCCAATGAGCAGTTCTTC. Complete variable domain (other parts from reference TRBV7-2 and TRBJ2-1): GAGVSQSPSNKVTEKGKDVELRCDPISGHTALYWYRQSLGQGLEFLIYFQGNSAPDKSGLPSDRFSAERTGGSVSTLTIQRTQQEDSAVYLCASSSPNEQFFGPGTRLTVL.

This clone occurred once. V gene TRBV4-1 combines with J gene TRBJ2-2; 12 bases align to TRBD2. The germline gives CDR1 MGHRA, CDR2 YSYEKL. The CDR3 loop spans 17 amino acids. The junction had 7 bases not matched to a gene; V was cut back by 4 bases and J by 4 bases. The CDR3, as DNA: TGCGCCAGCAGCCTATTGACTAGCGGGAGTAGCACCGGGGAGCTGTTTTTT. This translates into CASSLLTSGSSTGELFF.

The CDR3 protein is CASSLANQPQHF. CDR3 nucleotides: TGTGCCAGCAGCTTGGCAAATCAGCCCCAGCATTTT. The chain uses TRBV5-6 and TRBJ1-5; D is ambiguous. The V gene's germline CDR1 is SGHDT and CDR2 YYEEEE. The CDR3 covers 12 residues. V shed 0 bases and J shed 4 bases, with 2 bases lying between them.

V is TRBV27 and J is TRBJ2-5, with D possibly TRBD2 on 6 matching bases. This CDR3 has 14 amino acids. Trimming took off 5 bases at V and 9 bases at J, with 19 bases between the two ends. The germline gives CDR1 MNHEY, CDR2 SMNVEV (reference sequence). In DNA, the CDR3 is TGTGCCAGCAGTACTTACGGGACTGCCGGGCCCCAGTACTTC. It encodes CASSTYGTAGPQYF.

The J gene is TRBJ2-1, the V gene TRBV4-1; D uncertain. The CDR3 consists of 15 residues. Germline V gene lookup returns CDR1 MGHRA and CDR2 YSYEKL. V lost 4 bases to trimming and J lost 0 bases, with 10 bases between them. CDR3 bases: TGCGCCAGCAGCCTGGAGATTAACTCCTACAATGAGCAGTTCTTC. It yields the protein CASSLEINSYNEQFF.

CDR3 in DNA: TGTGCCTGGAGTCTAACAGGGGTCACAGATACGCAGTATTTT. It is translated as CAWSLTGVTDTQYF. The V gene is TRBV30, the J gene TRBJ2-3; 7 nucleotides align to TRBD1. Germline V gives CDR1 GTSNPN, CDR2 SVGIG (reference sequence). The CDR3 sequence is 14 residues long. V shed 2 bases, J shed 2 bases, and the junction held 4 bases outside the gene matches.

The CDR3 region has the DNA TGTGCCAGCAGACCCGGGACAACCAACTATGGCTACACCTTC. Protein product: CASRPGTTNYGYTF. The chain employs TRBV27 and TRBJ1-2, with D possibly TRBD1 on 6 matching bases. V was clipped by 6 bases and J by 2 bases, with 13 bases between them. Germline CDR1 reads MNHEY; CDR2 reads SMNVEV (reference sequence). The CDR3 consists of 14 residues.

The chain uses TRBV19 and TRBJ2-1, with 9 bases matching TRBD2. The J segment lost 9 bases and the V segment lost 6 bases, leaving 18 bases of the junction unmatched. This CDR3 is 17 amino acids long. CDR1 and CDR2 from the germline V gene are LNHDA and SQIVND (reference sequence). The CDR3 loop is CASSSTQGLAGVGEQFF. CDR3 sequence (DNA): TGTGCCAGTAGCAGTACCCAGGGGTTAGCGGGAGTGGGTGAGCAGTTCTTC.

The chain uses TRBV19 and TRBJ2-3; D possibly corresponds to TRBD2 (5 bases). The germline CDR1 and CDR2 sequences are LNHDA and SQIVND (reference sequence). V lost 5 bases to trimming and J lost 1 base, with 13 bases between them. The CDR3 has 15 residues. CDR3 bases: TGTGCCAGTAGTTACTGGGTGGGAGGCACAGATACGCAGTATTTT. Translated, it gives CASSYWVGGTDTQYF.

This clone was detected only once. The chain links TRBV28 to TRBJ2-1; 8 bases align to TRBD2. This CDR3 contains 14 residues. V was pared by 5 bases and J by 4 bases, with 4 bases of the junction left unmatched. Looked up from germline, CDR1 is MDHEN and CDR2 is SYDVKM. CDR3 region: CASSVLAEYNEQFF. DNA for the CDR3: TGTGCCAGCAGTGTACTAGCGGAGTACAATGAGCAGTTCTTC.